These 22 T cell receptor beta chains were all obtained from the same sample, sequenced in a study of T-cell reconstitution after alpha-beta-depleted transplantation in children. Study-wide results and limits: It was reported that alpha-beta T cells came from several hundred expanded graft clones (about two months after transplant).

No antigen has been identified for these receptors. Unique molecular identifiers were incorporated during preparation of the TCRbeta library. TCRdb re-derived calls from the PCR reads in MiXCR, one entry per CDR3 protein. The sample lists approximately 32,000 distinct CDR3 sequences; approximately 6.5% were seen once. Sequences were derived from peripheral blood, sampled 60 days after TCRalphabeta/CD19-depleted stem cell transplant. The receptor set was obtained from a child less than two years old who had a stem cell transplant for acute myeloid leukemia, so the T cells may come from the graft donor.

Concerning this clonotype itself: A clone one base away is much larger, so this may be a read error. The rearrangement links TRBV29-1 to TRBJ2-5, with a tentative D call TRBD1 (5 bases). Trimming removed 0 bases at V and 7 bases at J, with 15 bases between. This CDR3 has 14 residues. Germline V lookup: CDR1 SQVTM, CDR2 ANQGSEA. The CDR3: CSVEDPPGPGTQYF. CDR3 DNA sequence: TGCAGCGTTGAAGATCCCCCAGGGCCGGGGACCCAGTACTTC.

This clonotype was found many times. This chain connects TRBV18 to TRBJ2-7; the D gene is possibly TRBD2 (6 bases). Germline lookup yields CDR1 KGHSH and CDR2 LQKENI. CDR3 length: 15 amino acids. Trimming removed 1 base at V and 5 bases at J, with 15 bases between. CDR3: CASSPQGGYSDEQYF. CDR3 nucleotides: TGTGCCAGCTCACCACAGGGAGGATATAGTGACGAGCAGTACTTC.

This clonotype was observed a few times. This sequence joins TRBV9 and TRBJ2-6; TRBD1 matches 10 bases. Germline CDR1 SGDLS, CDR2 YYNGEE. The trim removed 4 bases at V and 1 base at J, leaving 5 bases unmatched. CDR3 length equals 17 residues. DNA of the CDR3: TGTGCCAGCAGCCCTCGGACAGGGGGGTCTGGGGCCAACGTCCTGACTTTC. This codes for CASSPRTGGSGANVLTF.

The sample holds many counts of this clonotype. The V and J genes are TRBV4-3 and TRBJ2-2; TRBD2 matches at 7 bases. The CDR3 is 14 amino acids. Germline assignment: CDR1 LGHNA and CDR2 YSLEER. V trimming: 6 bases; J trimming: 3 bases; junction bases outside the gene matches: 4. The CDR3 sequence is CASRAGAHTGELFF. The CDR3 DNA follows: TGCGCCAGCAGGGCGGGAGCCCACACCGGGGAGCTGTTTTTT.

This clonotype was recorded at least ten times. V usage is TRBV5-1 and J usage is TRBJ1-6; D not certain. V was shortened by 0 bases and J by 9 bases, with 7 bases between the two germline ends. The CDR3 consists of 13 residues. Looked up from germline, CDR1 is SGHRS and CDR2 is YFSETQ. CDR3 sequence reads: CASSLAEGSPLHF. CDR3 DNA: TGCGCCAGCAGCTTGGCCGAGGGTTCACCCCTCCACTTT. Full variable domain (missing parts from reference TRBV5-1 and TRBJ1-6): KAGVTQTPRYLIKTRGQQVTLSCSPISGHRSVSWYQQTPGQGLQFLFEYFSETQRNKGNFPGRFSGRQFSNSRSEMNVSTLELGDSALYLCASSLAEGSPLHFGNGTRLTVT.

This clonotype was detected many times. The CDR3 region has the DNA TGCAGTGCTAGAGGTCGGCAGGGGGCTCGGGGCTACACCTTC. It translates to CSARGRQGARGYTF. This chain links TRBV20-1 with TRBJ1-2; TRBD1 matches 8 bases. The CDR3 is 14 residues long. Germline V gene lookup returns CDR1 DFQATT and CDR2 SNEGSKA (reference sequence). Trimming at V came to 1 base and at J to 8 bases, leaving 9 bases not matched to a gene.

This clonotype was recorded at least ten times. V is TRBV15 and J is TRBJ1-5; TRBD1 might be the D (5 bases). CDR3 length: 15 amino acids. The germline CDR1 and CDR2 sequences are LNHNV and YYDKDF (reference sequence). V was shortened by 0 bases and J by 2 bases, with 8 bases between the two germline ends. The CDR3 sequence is CATSRDWGGNQPQHF. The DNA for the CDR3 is TGTGCCACCAGCAGAGATTGGGGGGGCAATCAGCCCCAGCATTTT.

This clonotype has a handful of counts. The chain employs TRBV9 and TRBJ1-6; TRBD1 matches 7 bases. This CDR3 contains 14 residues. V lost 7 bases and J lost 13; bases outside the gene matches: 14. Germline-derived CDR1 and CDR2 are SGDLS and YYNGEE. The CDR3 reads CASSDRPVGRPLHF. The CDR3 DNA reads TGTGCCAGCTCGGACAGGCCCGTAGGGCGGCCCCTCCACTTT.

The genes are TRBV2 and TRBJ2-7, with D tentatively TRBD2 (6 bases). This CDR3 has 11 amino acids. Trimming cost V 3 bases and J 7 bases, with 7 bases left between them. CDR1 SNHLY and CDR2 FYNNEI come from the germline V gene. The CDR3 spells CASSEGGEQYF. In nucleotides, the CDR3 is TGTGCCAGCAGTGAGGGAGGAGAGCAGTACTTC.

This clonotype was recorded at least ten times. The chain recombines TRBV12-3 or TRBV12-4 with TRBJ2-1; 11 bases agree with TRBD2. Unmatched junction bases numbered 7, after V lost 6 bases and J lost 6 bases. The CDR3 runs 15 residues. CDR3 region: CASRKGLADRNEQFF. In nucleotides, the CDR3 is TGTGCCAGCAGGAAGGGACTAGCGGACCGCAATGAGCAGTTCTTC.

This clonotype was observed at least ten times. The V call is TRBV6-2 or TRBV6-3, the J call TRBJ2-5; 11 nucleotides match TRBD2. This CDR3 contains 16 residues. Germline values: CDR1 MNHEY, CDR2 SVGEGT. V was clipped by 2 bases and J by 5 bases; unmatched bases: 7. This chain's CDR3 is CASSYGLAGGVETQYF. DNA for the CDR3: TGTGCCAGCAGTTACGGGCTAGCGGGAGGTGTGGAGACCCAGTACTTC.

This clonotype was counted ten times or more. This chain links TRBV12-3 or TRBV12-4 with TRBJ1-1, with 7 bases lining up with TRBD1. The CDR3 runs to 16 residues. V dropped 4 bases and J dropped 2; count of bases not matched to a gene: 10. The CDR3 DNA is TGTGCCAGCAGTTCGACGACAGGGCTCGGTAACACTGAAGCTTTCTTT. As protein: CASSSTTGLGNTEAFF.

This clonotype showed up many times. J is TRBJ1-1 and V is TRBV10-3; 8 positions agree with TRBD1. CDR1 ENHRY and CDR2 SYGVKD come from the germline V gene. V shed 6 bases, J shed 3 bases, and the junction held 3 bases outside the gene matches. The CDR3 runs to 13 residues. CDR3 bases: TGTGCCATCAGGACGACAGGGGACACTGAAGCTTTCTTT. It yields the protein CAIRTTGDTEAFF.

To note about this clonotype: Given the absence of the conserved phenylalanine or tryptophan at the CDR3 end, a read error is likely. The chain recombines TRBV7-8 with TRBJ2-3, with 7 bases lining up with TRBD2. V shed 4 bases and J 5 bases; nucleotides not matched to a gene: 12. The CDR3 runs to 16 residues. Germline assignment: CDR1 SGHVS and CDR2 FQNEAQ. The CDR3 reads CASSSGLRELGDTQYL. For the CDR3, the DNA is TGTGCCAGCAGCTCCGGCCTGCGGGAGTTGGGAGATACGCAGTATTTG.

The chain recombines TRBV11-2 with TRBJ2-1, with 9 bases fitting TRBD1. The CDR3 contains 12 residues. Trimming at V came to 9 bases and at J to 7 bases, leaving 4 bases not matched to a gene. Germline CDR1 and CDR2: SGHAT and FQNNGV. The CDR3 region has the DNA TGTGCCAGTGGGACAGGGAGAAATGAGCAGTTCTTC. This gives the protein CASGTGRNEQFF. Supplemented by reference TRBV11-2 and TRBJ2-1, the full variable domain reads EAGVAQSPRYKIIEKRQSVAFWCNPISGHATLYWYQQILGQGPKLLIQFQNNGVVDDSQLPKDRFSAERLKGVDSTLKIQPAKLEDSAVYLCASGTGRNEQFFGPGTRLTVL.

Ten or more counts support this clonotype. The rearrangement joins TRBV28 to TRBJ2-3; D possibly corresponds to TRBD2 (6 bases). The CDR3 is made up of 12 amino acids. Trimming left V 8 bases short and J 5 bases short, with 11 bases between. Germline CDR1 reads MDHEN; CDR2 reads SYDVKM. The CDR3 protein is CASSGVRDTQYF. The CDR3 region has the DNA TGTGCCAGCTCGGGAGTGCGAGATACGCAGTATTTT.

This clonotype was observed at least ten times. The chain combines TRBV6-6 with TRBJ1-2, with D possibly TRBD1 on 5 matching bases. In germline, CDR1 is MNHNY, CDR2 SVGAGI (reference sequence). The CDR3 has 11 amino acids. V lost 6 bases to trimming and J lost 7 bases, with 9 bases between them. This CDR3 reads CASSPGPGYTF. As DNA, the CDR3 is TGTGCCAGCAGCCCGGGACCTGGCTACACCTTC.

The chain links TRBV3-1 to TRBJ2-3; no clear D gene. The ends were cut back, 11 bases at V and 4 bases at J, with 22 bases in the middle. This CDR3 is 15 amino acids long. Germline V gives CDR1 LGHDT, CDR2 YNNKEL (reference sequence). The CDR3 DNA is TGTGCCTCCTGCCGACGCAGAGCCTTCCCAGATACGCAGTATTTT. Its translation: CASCRRRAFPDTQYF.

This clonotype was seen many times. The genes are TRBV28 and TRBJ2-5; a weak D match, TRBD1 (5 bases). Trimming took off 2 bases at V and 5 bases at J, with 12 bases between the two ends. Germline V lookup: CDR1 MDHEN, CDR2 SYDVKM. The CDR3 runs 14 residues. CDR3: CASSLPGIGETQYF. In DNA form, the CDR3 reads TGTGCCAGCAGTTTACCAGGGATTGGTGAGACCCAGTACTTC.

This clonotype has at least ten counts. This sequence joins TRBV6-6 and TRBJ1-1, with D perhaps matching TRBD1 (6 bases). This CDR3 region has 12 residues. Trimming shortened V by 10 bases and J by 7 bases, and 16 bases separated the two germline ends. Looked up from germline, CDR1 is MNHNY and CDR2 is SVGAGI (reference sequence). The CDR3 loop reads CATEGGLSEAFF. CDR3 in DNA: TGTGCCACAGAGGGGGGGCTCAGTGAAGCTTTCTTT.

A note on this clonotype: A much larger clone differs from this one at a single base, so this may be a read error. CDR3 sequence reads: CASSLSPEQFF. The CDR3 nucleotides are TGTGCCAGCAGTTTAAGCCCCGAACAGTTCTTC. The genes are TRBV27 and TRBJ2-1, with D unresolved. CDR1 MNHEY and CDR2 SMNVEV come from the germline V gene (reference sequence). Trimming cost V 2 bases and J 13 bases, with 9 bases left between them. The CDR3 is 11 residues long.

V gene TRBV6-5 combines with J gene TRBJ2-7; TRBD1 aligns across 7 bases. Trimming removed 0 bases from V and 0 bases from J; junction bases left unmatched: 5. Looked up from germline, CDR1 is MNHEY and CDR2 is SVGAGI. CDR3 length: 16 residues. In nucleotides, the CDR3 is TGTGCCAGCAGTTACTCTACAGGGGTGAGCTCCTACGAGCAGTACTTC. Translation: CASSYSTGVSSYEQYF.